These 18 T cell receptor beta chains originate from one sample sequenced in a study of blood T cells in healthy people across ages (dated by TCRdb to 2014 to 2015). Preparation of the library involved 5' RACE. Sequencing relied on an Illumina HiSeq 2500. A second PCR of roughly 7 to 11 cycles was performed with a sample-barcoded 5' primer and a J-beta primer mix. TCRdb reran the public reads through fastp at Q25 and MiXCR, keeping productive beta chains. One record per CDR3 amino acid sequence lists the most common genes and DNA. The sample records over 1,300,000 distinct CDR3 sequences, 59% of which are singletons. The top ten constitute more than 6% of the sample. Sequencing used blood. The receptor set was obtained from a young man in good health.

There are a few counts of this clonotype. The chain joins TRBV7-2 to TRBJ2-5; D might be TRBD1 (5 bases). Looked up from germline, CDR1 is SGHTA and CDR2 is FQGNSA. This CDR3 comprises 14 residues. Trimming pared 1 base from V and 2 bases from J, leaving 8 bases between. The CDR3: CASSLGQRQETQYF. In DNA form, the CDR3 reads TGTGCCAGCAGCTTAGGACAGAGACAAGAGACCCAGTACTTC.

CDR3 nucleotide sequence: TGTGCCACCACGGCTAGCGGAACCTACAATGAGCAGTTCTTC. Its translation: CATTASGTYNEQFF. The chain carries TRBV24-1 and TRBJ2-1; 7 bases align to TRBD2. The CDR3 runs to 14 residues. The germline V gene has CDR1 KGHDR and CDR2 SFDVKD. V gave up 8 bases and J gave up 2 bases; unmatched junction bases: 5.

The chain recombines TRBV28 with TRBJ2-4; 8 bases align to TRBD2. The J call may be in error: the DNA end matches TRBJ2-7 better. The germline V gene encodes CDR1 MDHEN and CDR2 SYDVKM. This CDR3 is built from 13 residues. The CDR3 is CASSRTSNHEQYF. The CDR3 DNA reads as TGTGCCAGCAGTCGGACTAGCAACCACGAGCAGTACTTC.

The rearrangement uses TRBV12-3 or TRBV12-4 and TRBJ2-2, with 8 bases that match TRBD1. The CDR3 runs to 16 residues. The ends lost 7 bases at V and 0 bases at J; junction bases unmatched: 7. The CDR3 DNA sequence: TGTGCCAGCATGCCCCGGACAGGGCCGAACACCGGGGAGCTGTTTTTT. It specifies CASMPRTGPNTGELFF.

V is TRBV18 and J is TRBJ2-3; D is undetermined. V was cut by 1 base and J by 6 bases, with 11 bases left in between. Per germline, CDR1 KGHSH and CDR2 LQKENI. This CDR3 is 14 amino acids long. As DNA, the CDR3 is TGTGCCAGCTCACCACGACCTCACCGGGATACGCAGTATTTT. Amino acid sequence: CASSPRPHRDTQYF.

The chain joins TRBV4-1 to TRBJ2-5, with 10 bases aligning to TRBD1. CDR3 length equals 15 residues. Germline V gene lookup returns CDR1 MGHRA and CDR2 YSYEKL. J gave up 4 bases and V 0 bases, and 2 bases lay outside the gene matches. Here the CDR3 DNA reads TGCGCCAGCAGCCAAGATGGGACAGGGGCAGAGACCCAGTACTTC. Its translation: CASSQDGTGAETQYF.

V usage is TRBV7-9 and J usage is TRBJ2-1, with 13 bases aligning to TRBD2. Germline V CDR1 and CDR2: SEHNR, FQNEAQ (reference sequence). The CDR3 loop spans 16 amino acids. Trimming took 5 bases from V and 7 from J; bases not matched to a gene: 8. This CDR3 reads CASSLTSGREMNEQFF. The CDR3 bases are TGTGCCAGCAGCCTCACTAGCGGGAGGGAGATGAATGAGCAGTTCTTC.

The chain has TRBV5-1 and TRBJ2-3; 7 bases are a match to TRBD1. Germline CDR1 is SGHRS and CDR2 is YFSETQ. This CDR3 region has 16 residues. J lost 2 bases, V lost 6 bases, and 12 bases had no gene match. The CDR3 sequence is CASNSPLGTDTDTQYF. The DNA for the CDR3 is TGCGCCAGCAACTCCCCCCTCGGGACAGACACAGATACGCAGTATTTT. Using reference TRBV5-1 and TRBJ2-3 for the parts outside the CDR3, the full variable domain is KAGVTQTPRYLIKTRGQQVTLSCSPISGHRSVSWYQQTPGQGLQFLFEYFSETQRNKGNFPGRFSGRQFSNSRSEMNVSTLELGDSALYLCASNSPLGTDTDTQYFGPGTRLTVL.

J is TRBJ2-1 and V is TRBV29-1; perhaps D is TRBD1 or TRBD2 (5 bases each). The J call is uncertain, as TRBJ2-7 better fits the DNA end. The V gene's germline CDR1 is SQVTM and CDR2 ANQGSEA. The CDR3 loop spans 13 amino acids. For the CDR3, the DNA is TGCAGCTCGGGACGGAGCTCCTACAATGAGCAGTACTTC. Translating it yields CSSGRSSYNEQYF.

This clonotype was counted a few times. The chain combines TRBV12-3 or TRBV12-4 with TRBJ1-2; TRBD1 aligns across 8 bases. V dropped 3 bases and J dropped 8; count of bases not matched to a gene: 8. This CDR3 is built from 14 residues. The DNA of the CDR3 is TGTGCCAGCAGTTTTTCGACAGGGGCGCGGGGCTACACCTTC. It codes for CASSFSTGARGYTF.

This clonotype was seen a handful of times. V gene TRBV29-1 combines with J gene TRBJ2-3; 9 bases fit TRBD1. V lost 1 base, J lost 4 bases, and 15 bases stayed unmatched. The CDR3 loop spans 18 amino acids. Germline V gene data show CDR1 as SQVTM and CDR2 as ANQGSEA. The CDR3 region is CSVEGAGGGQGGPDTQYF. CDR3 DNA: TGCAGCGTTGAAGGTGCAGGGGGGGGACAGGGCGGCCCAGATACGCAGTATTTT.

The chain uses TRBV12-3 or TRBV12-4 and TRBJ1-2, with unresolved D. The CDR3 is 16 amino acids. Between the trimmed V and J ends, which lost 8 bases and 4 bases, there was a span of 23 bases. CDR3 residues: CASGPQFSFQIYGYTF. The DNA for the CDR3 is TGTGCCAGCGGCCCCCAATTCTCTTTTCAGATCTATGGCTACACCTTC.

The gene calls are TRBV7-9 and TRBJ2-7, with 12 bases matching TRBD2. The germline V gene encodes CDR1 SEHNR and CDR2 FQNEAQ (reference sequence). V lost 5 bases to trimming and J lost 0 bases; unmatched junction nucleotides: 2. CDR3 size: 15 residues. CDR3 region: CASSGLAGYSYEQYF. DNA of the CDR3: TGTGCCAGCAGCGGACTAGCGGGGTACTCCTACGAGCAGTACTTC.

The CDR3 nucleotides read TGTGCCAGCAGCCGTGAGGGACAGGGGTATCCAGATACGCAGTATTTT. This translates into CASSREGQGYPDTQYF. This chain links TRBV7-6 with TRBJ2-3, with 10 bases matching TRBD1. Trimming removed 5 bases from V and 4 bases from J; junction bases left unmatched: 9. CDR1 is SGHVS and CDR2 is FNYEAQ in the germline V gene. This CDR3 comprises 16 residues.

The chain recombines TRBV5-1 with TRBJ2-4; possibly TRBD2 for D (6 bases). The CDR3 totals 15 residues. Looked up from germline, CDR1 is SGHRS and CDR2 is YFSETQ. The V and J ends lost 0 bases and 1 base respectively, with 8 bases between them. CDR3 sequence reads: CASSLGRGAKNIQYF. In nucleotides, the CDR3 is TGCGCCAGCAGCTTGGGACGGGGGGCCAAAAACATTCAGTACTTC. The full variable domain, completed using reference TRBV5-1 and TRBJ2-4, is KAGVTQTPRYLIKTRGQQVTLSCSPISGHRSVSWYQQTPGQGLQFLFEYFSETQRNKGNFPGRFSGRQFSNSRSEMNVSTLELGDSALYLCASSLGRGAKNIQYFGAGTRLSVL.

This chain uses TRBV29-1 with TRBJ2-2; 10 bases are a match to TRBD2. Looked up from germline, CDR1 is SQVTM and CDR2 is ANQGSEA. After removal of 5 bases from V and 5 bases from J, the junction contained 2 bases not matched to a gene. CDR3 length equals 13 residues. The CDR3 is CSVQLAGTGELFF. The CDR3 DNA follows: TGCAGCGTTCAACTAGCGGGAACCGGGGAGCTGTTTTTT.

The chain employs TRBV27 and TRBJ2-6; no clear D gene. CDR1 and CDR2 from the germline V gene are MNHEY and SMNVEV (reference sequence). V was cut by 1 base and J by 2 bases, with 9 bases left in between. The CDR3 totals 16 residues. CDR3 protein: CASSLWPLAGANVLTF. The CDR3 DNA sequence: TGTGCCAGCAGTTTATGGCCGCTGGCTGGGGCCAACGTCCTGACTTTC.

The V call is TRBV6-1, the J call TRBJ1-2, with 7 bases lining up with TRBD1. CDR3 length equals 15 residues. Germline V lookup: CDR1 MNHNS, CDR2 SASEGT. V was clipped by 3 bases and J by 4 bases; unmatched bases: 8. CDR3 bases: TGTGCCAGCAGTGAGACAGGGAATCCTTTCTATGGCTACACCTTC. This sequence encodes CASSETGNPFYGYTF.